What follows describes a single T cell receptor (beta chain). The CDR3 is made up of 15 amino acids. V was pared by 8 bases and J by 8 bases, with 24 bases between. CDR1 is MDHEN, CDR2 SYDVKM, per germline. This entry comes from a study of T cell changes during pregnancy in multiple sclerosis. This table comes from immunoSEQ multiplex PCR, and its TCRdb copy is limited to in-frame clones, with some not included. The sample has 90,000 to 100,000 clones; approximately 94% are singletons. The sequencing here drew on peripheral blood, taken in the third trimester of pregnancy. V gene TRBV28 combines with J gene TRBJ1-2; D unclear. The sequence was collected from a female donor with multiple sclerosis, enrolled in a pregnancy study. DNA for the CDR3: TGTGCCAGCCTTTTGGAGGGAGCTGACATCCTGGGCTACACCTTC. Amino acids: CASLLEGADILGYTF.